This TCR beta chain stems from a study of OX40 agonist ivuxolimab in advanced cancers. The CDR3 is made up of 15 amino acids. TCRdb's copy holds only in-frame clones and misses some; the assay was immunoSEQ multiplex PCR. Of approximately 110,000 clones in the sample, approximately 90% were seen once. This clonotype was sampled from an adult with an advanced solid tumor such as melanoma, head and neck, liver or kidney cancer. Sequenced material: CD4+ or CD8+ T cells sorted from blood, taken in a trial of the OX40 agonist ivuxolimab. The J gene is TRBJ2-7, the V gene TRBV21-1; no check of the table's D call, TRBD2, against the DNA was made. TRBV21-1 is labeled a pseudogene. The CDR3 is CASSTTSGESYEQYF. The CDR3 region has the DNA TGTGCCAGCAGCACAACTAGCGGGGAAAGCTACGAGCAGTACTTC.